This TCR beta chain was profiled in a study of Graves' ophthalmopathy and Graves' hyperthyroidism. Regarding this clonotype: Its target is unknown.

As the template, RNA transcripts were used to amplify TCR beta CDR3 regions. First-round RT-PCR with HTBI primers preceded a second-round multiplex PCR. TCRdb passed the multiplex PCR reads through MiXCR, listing each CDR3 protein once. Of 680,000 or so distinct CDR3 sequences listed, over 20% are singletons. Germline CDR1 is MDHEN and CDR2 is SYDVKM. CDR3 length equals 16 residues. V shed 6 bases, J shed 2 bases, and the junction held 12 bases outside the gene matches. Study results and caveats: Blood was where most expanded thyroid clonotypes above 0.001 frequency also turned up.

Hyperthyroidism qualified as stable when ophthalmopathy did not develop within 18 months of follow-up. The TCR originated in a woman under 30 with stable Graves' hyperthyroidism. Some clones in this sample may be carry-over from other donors' samples. The chain carries TRBV28 and TRBJ2-5; TRBD2 matches 7 bases. Sequenced material: peripheral blood. The CDR3 protein is CASRRREKTLQETQYF. CDR3 coding DNA: TGTGCCAGCAGGAGGCGGGAGAAAACCCTACAAGAGACCCAGTACTTC.